This T cell receptor beta chain was identified during a study of blood T cell repertoires in COVID-19. This table comes from immunoSEQ multiplex PCR, and its TCRdb copy is limited to in-frame clones, with some not included. The repertoire holds some 97,000 clones, around four fifths seen once, with about an eighth in the top ten. The CDR3 runs 14 residues. V lost 0 bases and J 10 bases, leaving 13 bases between the germline ends. Looked up from germline, CDR1 is SGHTA and CDR2 is FQGTGA. The receptor was derived from a middle-aged man with active or convalescent COVID-19. Material: peripheral blood. The rearrangement links TRBV7-3 to TRBJ2-1, with a weak D call TRBD1 (6 bases). The CDR3 spells CASSLTLQGNEQFF. For the CDR3, the DNA is TGTGCCAGCAGCTTAACGTTACAGGGCAACGAGCAGTTCTTC.